The 17 T cell receptor beta chains below all came from one sample that was sequenced in a study of T cell responses to AZD1222 COVID-19 vaccine. Repertoires were generated with immunoSEQ multiplex PCR, while TCRdb's copy carries only in-frame clones and drops some. The sample contains more than 85,000 clones, roughly nine tenths of which appear only once. Sequencing was performed on peripheral blood, taken on day 0 of AZD1222 vaccination. The receptors were sampled from an adult in good health.

The rearrangement joins TRBV11-1 to TRBJ1-1, with 7 bases fitting TRBD1. With 3 bases clipped from V and 6 bases from J, the junction kept 7 bases outside the gene matches. The CDR3 spans 14 residues. Germline CDR1 and CDR2: SGHAT and FQDESV (reference sequence). The CDR3 DNA is TGTGCCAGCAGCTTGAGGGGGCTTAGGGCTGAAGCTTTCTTT. Its translation: CASSLRGLRAEAFF.

This rearrangement joins TRBV20-1 to TRBJ2-4, with no clear D. V was cut by 3 bases and J by 9 bases, with 9 bases left in between. The CDR3 covers 11 residues. Germline V gene data show CDR1 as DFQATT and CDR2 as SNEGSKA (reference sequence). Written as DNA, the CDR3 is TGCAGTGCTAGGGACCCTCCCATTCAGTACTTC. Translation: CSARDPPIQYF.

As regards this clone: One end of the junction does not line up with germline, which may come from a read error. The rearrangement uses TRBV7-7 and TRBJ2-5; no definite D call. The CDR3 spans 13 residues. The germline V gene encodes CDR1 SSHAT and CDR2 FNYEAQ (reference sequence). The CDR3 spells CASSLGYRETQYF. The DNA for the CDR3 is TGTGCTAGCAGCTTAGGCTATAGGGAGACCCAGTACTTC.

The J gene is TRBJ2-1, the V gene TRBV7-2, with D tentatively TRBD2 (5 bases). The germline gives CDR1 SGHTA, CDR2 FQGNSA. V lost 5 bases to trimming and J lost 3 bases, with 17 bases between them. The CDR3 runs to 16 residues. CDR3: CASSRVGGHLYNEQFF. The CDR3 DNA reads TGTGCCAGCAGCCGGGTGGGCGGGCACCTCTACAATGAGCAGTTCTTC.

The rearrangement joins TRBV5-1 to TRBJ2-1; 7 bases fit TRBD1. Germline V gene sequence: CDR1 SGHRS, CDR2 YFSETQ. The CDR3 totals 14 residues. After removal of 5 bases from V and 3 bases from J, the junction contained 5 bases not matched to a gene. This chain's CDR3 is CASRGTEGYNEQFF. In DNA form, the CDR3 reads TGCGCCAGCAGGGGGACAGAAGGCTACAATGAGCAGTTCTTC.

The rearrangement uses TRBV19 and TRBJ2-7, with D perhaps TRBD2 (5 bases). V dropped 2 bases and J dropped 5 bases, with 10 bases sitting between them. CDR1 and CDR2 (germline): LNHDA, SQIVND (reference sequence). There are 13 residues in the CDR3. CDR3 in amino acids: CASSIRFGNEQYF. CDR3 nucleotide sequence: TGTGCCAGTAGTATAAGGTTCGGGAACGAGCAGTACTTC. Together with reference TRBV19 and TRBJ2-7, the CDR3 gives the full variable domain: DGGITQSPKYLFRKEGQNVTLSCEQNLNHDAMYWYRQDPGQGLRLIYYSQIVNDFQKGDIAEGYSVSREKKESFPLTVTSAQKNPTAFYLCASSIRFGNEQYFGPGTRLTVT.

V gene TRBV4-2 combines with J gene TRBJ2-1, with 9 bases that match TRBD2. This CDR3 is 16 amino acids long. The V gene's germline CDR1 is LGHNA and CDR2 YNFKEQ. J gave up 4 bases and V 1 base, and 5 bases lay outside the gene matches. CDR3 nucleotides: TGTGCCAGCAGCCAAGCTGGCGGGGGGGCGTACAATGAGCAGTTCTTC. As protein: CASSQAGGGAYNEQFF.

This clone was observed a single time. V is TRBV27 and J is TRBJ1-1, with 11 bases fitting TRBD1. V was clipped by 7 bases and J by 5 bases; unmatched bases: 12. This CDR3 contains 16 residues. Germline values: CDR1 MNHEY, CDR2 SMNVEV (reference sequence). The CDR3 region is CASKRTGTGGVTEAFF. The CDR3 DNA reads TGTGCCAGCAAACGAACCGGGACAGGGGGAGTAACTGAAGCTTTCTTT.

This sequence joins TRBV19 and TRBJ1-1, with D hard to call. Trimming took off 1 base at V and 0 bases at J, with 9 bases between the two ends. This CDR3 is built from 15 residues. CDR1 is LNHDA, CDR2 SQIVND, per germline (reference sequence). The CDR3 sequence is CASSIGGRLNTEAFF. As DNA, the CDR3 is TGTGCCAGTAGTATAGGCGGACGTTTGAACACTGAAGCTTTCTTT.

The rearrangement uses TRBV29-1 and TRBJ2-3; 7 positions match TRBD1. The CDR3 consists of 12 residues. The germline V gene has CDR1 SQVTM and CDR2 ANQGSEA. V gave up 8 bases and J gave up 4 bases; unmatched junction bases: 6. In nucleotides, the CDR3 is TGCAGCACCAGACAGGGACCAGATACGCAGTATTTT. It translates to CSTRQGPDTQYF.

CDR3 nucleotides: TGTGCCAGCAGCTTAGCGCAAGGGCGTCAAGCTTTCTTT. Residues: CASSLAQGRQAFF. The V call is TRBV7-9, the J call TRBJ1-1, with D hard to call. The CDR3 runs 13 residues. Per the germline V gene, CDR1 is SEHNR and CDR2 is FQNEAQ (reference sequence). V lost 0 bases and J lost 9, with 11 bases in between.

The chain employs TRBV15 and TRBJ2-1, with D possibly being TRBD2 (5 bases). CDR1 is LNHNV, CDR2 YYDKDF, per germline (reference sequence). This CDR3 is built from 15 residues. V was pared by 0 bases and J by 9 bases, with 15 bases between. In nucleotides, the CDR3 is TGTGCCACCAGCAGAGATTTAGAGGGAGCCGGTGAGCAGTTCTTC. This codes for CATSRDLEGAGEQFF.

This chain uses TRBV11-2 with TRBJ2-7, with unresolved D. This CDR3 is built from 11 residues. Trimming stripped 5 bases from V and 10 bases from J, with 12 bases between. Germline assignment: CDR1 SGHAT and CDR2 FQNNGV. CDR3 bases: TGTGCCAGCAGCCCATCGGGCGGCCAGTACTTC. Protein product: CASSPSGGQYF.

The rearrangement uses TRBV7-9 and TRBJ2-1, with 8 nucleotides matching TRBD1. The germline CDR1 and CDR2 sequences are SEHNR and FQNEAQ (reference sequence). The junction had 7 bases not matched to a gene; V was cut back by 4 bases and J by 5 bases. The CDR3 loop spans 15 amino acids. In DNA, the CDR3 is TGTGCCAGCAGCTCCGCCTCCAGGGGGCACAATGAGCAGTTCTTC. Translated: CASSSASRGHNEQFF.

On this clone itself: One end of the junction does not line up with germline, which may come from a read error. The chain links TRBV7-7 to TRBJ2-2; 8 bases map to TRBD1. This CDR3 is built from 17 residues. Germline V gene sequence: CDR1 SSHAT, CDR2 FNYEAQ (reference sequence). CDR3 amino acids: CASSLDGQGWNTGELFF. CDR3 nucleotide sequence: TGTGCTAGCAGCTTAGACGGACAGGGTTGGAACACCGGGGAGCTGTTTTTT.

This clone has a handful of counts. The chain has TRBV25-1 and TRBJ2-7, with a weak D call TRBD2 (5 bases). The CDR3 length is 14 residues. The germline V gene encodes CDR1 MGHDK and CDR2 SYGVNS. With 3 bases removed from V and 2 bases from J, the gap between germline ends came to 11 bases. The CDR3 loop reads CASSDRGYPYEQYF. In DNA form, the CDR3 reads TGTGCCAGCAGTGACCGAGGGTACCCCTACGAGCAGTACTTC.

The rearrangement joins TRBV19 to TRBJ1-1, with TRBD1 as a possible D gene (5 bases). Between the trimmed V and J ends, which lost 3 bases and 3 bases, there was a span of 8 bases. CDR3 length equals 13 residues. Germline CDR1 LNHDA, CDR2 SQIVND (reference sequence). CDR3 DNA: TGTGCCAGTAGTATTCTCAGGGACACTGAAGCTTTCTTT. Residues: CASSILRDTEAFF.